These 13 T cell receptor beta chains originate from one sample sequenced in a study of T cell responses to AZD1222 COVID-19 vaccine. The data were produced by immunoSEQ multiplex PCR, yet TCRdb's version contains in-frame clones alone and is incomplete. Found here are over 50,000 clones, 80% to 90% of them singletons; the top ten hold about 15%. The sequences come from peripheral blood, collected on day 0 of AZD1222 vaccination. Receptors were obtained from an adult in good health.

This clone was seen only once. V usage is TRBV21-1 and J usage is TRBJ2-7; the table assigns TRBD2, which was not confirmed against the DNA. TRBV21-1 is deemed a pseudogene. CDR3 size: 16 residues. Written as DNA, the CDR3 is TGTGCCAGCAGCAAAGGAACTAGCGGGAGGGTCTACGAGCAGTACTTC. It yields the protein CASSKGTSGRVYEQYF.

This rearrangement joins TRBV29-1 to TRBJ2-5; 8 nucleotides align to TRBD2. Germline V gene data show CDR1 as SQVTM and CDR2 as ANQGSEA. J lost 4 bases, V lost 6 bases, and 4 bases had no gene match. CDR3 size: 12 residues. CDR3 region: CSVGAGGETQYF. For the CDR3, the DNA is TGCAGCGTGGGGGCGGGAGGAGAGACCCAGTACTTC.

The DNA of the CDR3 is TGTGCCATCAAGGACAGCGGCAATAATTCACCCCTCCACTTT. It is translated as CAIKDSGNNSPLHF. The chain has TRBV10-3 and TRBJ1-6; TRBD1 might be the D (6 bases). Germline CDR1 reads ENHRY; CDR2 reads SYGVKD. The CDR3 has 14 amino acids. V was shortened by 7 bases and J by 5 bases, with 12 bases between the two germline ends.

This clone turned up a few times. V gene TRBV2 combines with J gene TRBJ2-5; a weak D match, TRBD1 (6 bases). Germline V lookup: CDR1 SNHLY, CDR2 FYNNEI. Trimming left V 6 bases short and J 1 base short, with 12 bases between. The CDR3 sequence is 14 residues long. The CDR3 loop reads CASSADRSQETQYF. CDR3 nucleotides: TGTGCCAGCAGCGCAGACAGGAGCCAAGAGACCCAGTACTTC.

The V and J genes are TRBV5-1 and TRBJ1-2; 8 bases fit TRBD1. V lost 0 bases and J lost 4; bases outside the gene matches: 2. This CDR3 spans 14 amino acids. CDR1 is SGHRS, CDR2 YFSETQ, per germline. DNA for the CDR3: TGCGCCAGCAGCTTGGGGGACAGGTCCTATGGCTACACCTTC. Translated, it gives CASSLGDRSYGYTF.

The chain couples TRBV7-2 to TRBJ2-5, with TRBD2 as a possible D gene (6 bases). Germline CDR1 and CDR2: SGHTA and FQGNSA. The CDR3 consists of 14 residues. Trimming stripped 3 bases from V and 4 bases from J, with 12 bases between. The CDR3 region has the DNA TGTGCCAGCAGCTTGGCAGGGAGGAGAGAGACCCAGTACTTC. This codes for CASSLAGRRETQYF.

The chain uses TRBV2 and TRBJ1-3, with D possibly being TRBD1 (6 bases). The CDR3 spans 16 residues. CDR1 SNHLY and CDR2 FYNNEI come from the germline V gene. V was cut by 4 bases and J by 1 base, with 14 bases left in between. Here the CDR3 reads CASSARTAPSGNTIYF. DNA of the CDR3: TGTGCCAGCAGTGCACGGACAGCGCCTTCTGGAAACACCATATATTTT.

The rearrangement joins TRBV5-1 to TRBJ2-3, with D unclear. This CDR3 region has 14 residues. V was shortened by 7 bases and J by 0 bases, with 12 bases between the two germline ends. Germline V gene sequence: CDR1 SGHRS, CDR2 YFSETQ. CDR3 residues: CASVPGPSTDTQYF. The CDR3 region has the DNA TGCGCCAGCGTTCCTGGACCAAGCACAGATACGCAGTATTTT.

The sample holds one count of this clone. The V call is TRBV3-1 (or the pseudogene TRBV3-2), the J call TRBJ2-1; 11 bases fit TRBD2. The germline V gene has CDR1 LGHDT and CDR2 YNNKEL (reference sequence). The CDR3 consists of 16 residues. V lost 7 bases and J lost 7; bases outside the gene matches: 12. The DNA of the CDR3 is TGTGCCAGCAACTCATTAGCGGGAGGGCCCCCTAATGAGCAGTTCTTC. Translation gives CASNSLAGGPPNEQFF.

The CDR3 DNA is TGTGCCAGCAGTTACTTCGACAGGGGGCTCCGTAACACCATATATTTT. Protein product: CASSYFDRGLRNTIYF. The chain employs TRBV6-5 and TRBJ1-3; 10 bases are shared with TRBD1. V dropped 1 base and J dropped 7; count of bases not matched to a gene: 7. This CDR3 comprises 16 residues. Germline CDR1 MNHEY, CDR2 SVGAGI.

This sequence joins TRBV30 and TRBJ2-5; maybe TRBD1 (6 bases). The CDR3 extends over 15 amino acids. Germline CDR1 reads GTSNPN; CDR2 reads SVGIG (reference sequence). Trimming left V 1 base short and J 5 bases short, with 17 bases between. The CDR3 nucleotides are TGTGCCTGGAGTGAAGGTCTCAGGGGTCGGGAGACCCAGTACTTC. Its translation is CAWSEGLRGRETQYF.

This clone has just one count. The chain combines TRBV19 with TRBJ1-5; TRBD1 might be the D (5 bases). Germline V CDR1 and CDR2: LNHDA, SQIVND (reference sequence). The CDR3 is made up of 18 amino acids. V dropped 3 bases and J dropped 5 bases, with 23 bases sitting between them. Here the CDR3 DNA reads TGTGCCAGTAGTATCTATGGGACTGGGAGGGTGAGTGATCAGCCCCAGCATTTT. Its protein is CASSIYGTGRVSDQPQHF.

This rearrangement joins TRBV3-1 (or the pseudogene TRBV3-2) to TRBJ1-6, with D possibly TRBD1 on 5 matching bases. V was pared by 1 base and J by 10 bases, with 14 bases between. From germline, CDR1 is LGHDT and CDR2 YNNKEL (reference sequence). The CDR3 covers 15 residues. The CDR3 nucleotides read TGTGCCAGCAGCCAAGGCGGGGGGGAGGGATCACCCCTCCACTTT. This translates into CASSQGGGEGSPLHF.